The T cell receptor (beta chain) under discussion was sequenced for a study of cytotoxic CD8 clonotypes in ibrutinib-treated CLL. Study summary: Responses: some 24 partial, 2 complete; after median around 70 months, around 14 stayed remitted, 12 progressed. The taking of response samples occurred after a median about eleven months of treatment, with a range of 6 to 36. Points from the study as a whole: Ibrutinib response saw clonality rise, and progression saw it return toward baseline.

The table lists this clone with a few counts. The antigen is unknown. V lost 8 bases, J lost 7 bases, and 12 bases lay in between. This CDR3 is built from 13 residues. In germline, CDR1 is MNHNY, CDR2 SVGAGI (reference sequence). The table came from immunoSEQ multiplex PCR; TCRdb's copy has only in-frame clones and leaves some out. The sample shows about 9,400 clones, around 63% of them seen only once. Sequenced here: PBMCs, sampled before ibrutinib treatment. This sequence originates from a human donor with chronic lymphocytic leukemia. V usage is TRBV6-6 and J usage is TRBJ1-6; unclear D gene. CDR3 region: CASQIQLNSPLHF. CDR3 bases: TGTGCCAGCCAAATACAGCTCAATTCACCCCTCCACTTT.